This is a list of T cell receptor beta chains from one sample in a study of T cell repertoires in cytomegalovirus infection. TCRdb passed the reads through MiXCR, listing each CDR3 protein once. The repertoire holds around 530,000 distinct CDR3 sequences, with approximately 26% as singletons. Sequenced sample: PBMCs. These TCRs come from a human donor in good health (CMV status not recorded). Some clones in this sample may be carry-over from other donors' samples. Both conserved end residues are part of each CDR3. Fields, in order: D gene, J gene, clone size, V gene, CDR3 DNA, CDR3 protein. D genes are given only for firm matches. Expanded clones get a size class; other rows say once, few or many, or leave the size out.

TRBD2 TRBJ2-3 few TRBV29-1 TGCAGCGTAATCACTAGCGGAACTAGGGCAGATACGCAGTATTTT CSVITSGTRADTQYF
TRBD2 TRBJ2-2 few TRBV27 TGTGCCAGCAGTTCAGTAGCGGGGATGAACACCGGGGAGCTGTTTTTT CASSSVAGMNTGELFF
- TRBJ2-1 - TRBV10-3 TGTGCCATCAGTGGAAGAGACACAGGGAATGAGCAGTTCTTC CAISGRDTGNEQFF
- TRBJ2-1 - TRBV29-1 TGCAGCGCCTACCTCGGACACAATGAGCAGTTCTTC CSAYLGHNEQFF
TRBD2 TRBJ2-5 few TRBV7-9 TGTGCCAGCAGCTTAGCCCTAGCGGAACAAGAGACCCAGTACTTC CASSLALAEQETQYF
TRBD2 TRBJ2-3 - TRBV6-5 TGTGCCAGCAGAAAAGCGGGAGGGACGACAGATACGCAGTATTTT CASRKAGGTTDTQYF
- TRBJ1-1 few TRBV11-1 TGTGCCAGCAGCTTAGCGTCGCAGGGTGGCACTGAAGCTTTCTTT CASSLASQGGTEAFF
- TRBJ2-1 - TRBV12-3/TRBV12-4 TGTGCCAGCAGTTTAGCGCAGGGTCTCGGGCAGTTCTTC CASSLAQGLGQFF
- TRBJ2-5 few TRBV6-2/TRBV6-3 TGTGCCAGCAGTTATATGTCGGGCCGGGAGACCCAGTACTTC CASSYMSGRETQYF
TRBD2 TRBJ2-1 few TRBV29-1 TGCAGCGTTGAGGTCCTAGCGGGATACAATGAGCAGTTCTTC CSVEVLAGYNEQFF
TRBD1 TRBJ1-4 many TRBV7-2 TGTGCCAGCAGCCTATTTGTGCGGCAGGGGGCACATGAAAAACTGTTTTTT CASSLFVRQGAHEKLFF
TRBD1 TRBJ1-2 many TRBV7-9 TGTGCCAGCAGCCCAGGACAGGGACCTTTCTATGGCTACACCTTC CASSPGQGPFYGYTF
- TRBJ2-5 - TRBV2 TGTGCCAGCAGGGGGACGGGATACGAAGAGACCCAGTACTTC CASRGTGYEETQYF
- TRBJ1-1 few TRBV24-1 TGTGCCACCAGTGATGACAATTTCGCTGAAGCTTTCTTT CATSDDNFAEAFF
TRBD2 TRBJ2-3 few TRBV7-2 TGTGCCAGCAGCCCCCGGGGTAGCGGGAGGAGGGATACGCAGTATTTT CASSPRGSGRRDTQYF
- TRBJ2-7 - TRBV6-8 TGTGCCAGCAGCCAACCTCCCTCGGGCTACGAGCAGTACTTC CASSQPPSGYEQYF
- TRBJ2-1 few TRBV28 TGTGCCAGCAGTGCCGGATCTTCGGACAATGAGCAGTTCTTC CASSAGSSDNEQFF
- TRBJ1-2 few TRBV24-1 TGTGCCACCAGTGAACGGACGGGACTCTATGGCTACACCTTC CATSERTGLYGYTF
- TRBJ1-3 - TRBV6-2/TRBV6-3 TGTGCCAGCAGTTACTCACCGGGGAGGACTGGAAACACCATATATTTT CASSYSPGRTGNTIYF
- TRBJ2-4 - TRBV25-1 TGTGCCAGCAGTGAATCGGGTAGGGGGAACATTCAGTACTTC CASSESGRGNIQYF